Shown below are 32 T cell receptor beta chains from a single sample sequenced in a study of blood T cells in healthy people across ages. Primers used in a second PCR of roughly 6 to 11 cycles were a sample-barcoded 5' primer and a J-beta primer mix. TCRdb processed the 5' RACE reads anew with MiXCR; each CDR3 protein has one entry. The sample holds around 1.7 million distinct CDR3 sequences, roughly 30% seen once. What was sequenced was blood. Receptors originate from a woman in her 30s in good health.

As regards this clonotype: Given a much more abundant clone one base away, this may be a read error. V usage is TRBV5-5 and J usage is TRBJ2-6; D is ambiguous. The CDR3 sequence is 15 residues long. The germline V gene encodes CDR1 SGHKS and CDR2 YYEKEE (reference sequence). The chain's CDR3 is CASRYQVAGTNVLTF. DNA of the CDR3: TGTGCCAGCAGGTACCAGGTGGCTGGGACCAACGTCCTGACTTTC.

The sample holds many counts of this clonotype. One end of the junction does not line up with germline, which may come from a read error. This chain joins TRBV20-1 and TRBJ2-7; D perhaps matches TRBD2 (6 bases). The CDR3 length is 15 residues. Germline V lookup: CDR1 DFQATT, CDR2 SNEGSKA (reference sequence). The CDR3 is CNARTQTTSFTEQYF. The CDR3 nucleotides are TGCAATGCTAGAACCCAAACGACTAGTTTTACCGAGCAGTACTTC.

There are a few counts of this clonotype. The chain joins TRBV3-1 to TRBJ2-1; 7 positions match TRBD2. V gave up 2 bases and J gave up 6 bases; unmatched junction bases: 7. The CDR3 runs to 15 residues. The germline V gene has CDR1 LGHDT and CDR2 YNNKEL (reference sequence). The CDR3 here is CASSQRGGPGNEQFF. CDR3 sequence (DNA): TGTGCCAGCAGCCAAAGGGGAGGGCCGGGCAATGAGCAGTTCTTC.

Concerning this clonotype: A much more abundant neighbour one base away suggests this may be a read error. The DNA of the CDR3 is TGCGCCAGCAGCACGCCGGGCGGGGGTATCTACGAGCAGTACTTC. Encoded protein: CASSTPGGGIYEQYF. This chain joins TRBV5-1 and TRBJ2-7, with 7 bases lining up with TRBD2. The CDR3 runs to 15 residues. The junction had 10 bases not matched to a gene; V was cut back by 4 bases and J by 3 bases. The germline V gene has CDR1 SGHRS and CDR2 YFSETQ. The full variable domain, completed using reference TRBV5-1 and TRBJ2-7, is KAGVTQTPRYLIKTRGQQVTLSCSPISGHRSVSWYQQTPGQGLQFLFEYFSETQRNKGNFPGRFSGRQFSNSRSEMNVSTLELGDSALYLCASSTPGGGIYEQYFGPGTRLTVT.

There are a few counts of this clonotype. This chain links TRBV29-1 with TRBJ2-7; D unresolved. The CDR3 spans 13 residues. Deletions cut 7 bases from V and 2 bases from J, with 15 bases between. CDR1 SQVTM and CDR2 ANQGSEA come from the germline V gene. This CDR3 reads CSALTQITYEQYF. DNA for the CDR3: TGCAGCGCTCTGACACAGATAACCTACGAGCAGTACTTC.

This clonotype was seen repeatedly, ten times or more. The genes are TRBV20-1 and TRBJ2-4; the D is unclear. Trimming stripped 0 bases from V and 0 bases from J, with 6 bases between. The CDR3 length is 14 residues. The germline CDR1 and CDR2 sequences are DFQATT and SNEGSKA (reference sequence). CDR3 protein: CSARDRLAKNIQYF. Here the CDR3 DNA reads TGCAGTGCTAGAGATCGCCTAGCCAAAAACATTCAGTACTTC.

In its sample, this clonotype was seen a few times. At one boundary the junction diverges from the germline segment, which might be a read error. The genes are TRBV12-3 or TRBV12-4 and TRBJ2-5, with 8 bases fitting TRBD2. This CDR3 contains 16 residues. The CDR3 DNA is TGTGCCAGCAGTATAGCGGGACTACCCATGGGAGAGACCCAGTACTTC. Residues: CASSIAGLPMGETQYF.

In this sample, this clonotype turned up a few times. The gene calls are TRBV20-1 and TRBJ2-3; 9 bases line up with TRBD2. CDR3 size: 14 residues. V lost 3 bases to trimming and J lost 3 bases; unmatched junction nucleotides: 4. Germline-derived CDR1 and CDR2 are DFQATT and SNEGSKA (reference sequence). The CDR3 is CSASRREGTDTQYF. In DNA form, the CDR3 reads TGCAGTGCTAGTAGGCGGGAGGGGACAGATACGCAGTATTTT.

This clonotype was observed at least ten times. The V and J genes are TRBV5-6 and TRBJ2-7, with D unclear. The length of the CDR3 is 13 residues. V was shortened by 0 bases and J by 7 bases, with 11 bases between the two germline ends. Germline CDR1 and CDR2: SGHDT and YYEEEE. CDR3 bases: TGTGCCAGCAGCTTGGTACCCCGAGTTGAGCAGTACTTC. Its translation is CASSLVPRVEQYF.

The CDR3 loop is CASSTSDRGLHEQYF. The CDR3 coding sequence is TGTGCCAGCAGCACTTCGGACAGGGGACTCCACGAGCAGTACTTC. The chain employs TRBV7-9 and TRBJ2-7, with TRBD1 matching 9 bases. Trimming cost V 5 bases and J 5 bases; bases outside gene matches: 10. The CDR3 has 15 residues. In germline, CDR1 is SEHNR, CDR2 FQNEAQ (reference sequence).

This clonotype was observed a few times. The chain employs TRBV2 and TRBJ2-3; TRBD1 matches at 11 bases. Germline V gives CDR1 SNHLY, CDR2 FYNNEI. With 8 bases clipped from V and 5 bases from J, the junction kept 6 bases outside the gene matches. The CDR3 has 14 residues. DNA for the CDR3: TGTGCCAGCCGACGGACAGGGGGCGTAGATACGCAGTATTTT. Translated: CASRRTGGVDTQYF.

Notes on this clonotype: One end of the junction varies from germline; a read error may be responsible. The chain combines TRBV5-1 with TRBJ1-2, with 8 bases identical to TRBD1. Germline CDR1 is SGHRS and CDR2 is YFSETQ. The CDR3 contains 19 residues. CDR3 in DNA: TGCGTCAGCAGCCCATACCCACAGGGGGAGGTCCCCCTCGATGAGGGCTACACCTTC. This translates into CVSSPYPQGEVPLDEGYTF.

This clonotype was seen a few times. The chain couples TRBV7-2 to TRBJ2-7, with D possibly matching TRBD1 (6 bases). The CDR3 consists of 16 residues. Germline values: CDR1 SGHTA, CDR2 FQGNSA. V lost 0 bases and J lost 6, with 18 bases in between. CDR3 bases: TGTGCCAGCAGCTTAGCCCCAGGGGCGAGACTGTTCGAGCAGTACTTC. It codes for CASSLAPGARLFEQYF.

This clonotype was counted a few times. The chain joins TRBV14 to TRBJ2-6; no definite D call. CDR1 is SGHDN, CDR2 FVKESK, per germline. The germline V and J ends were trimmed by 2 bases and 2 bases, with 7 bases remaining between them. The CDR3 extends over 15 amino acids. The DNA for the CDR3 is TGTGCCAGCAGCCAACAGGCAACTGGGGCCAACGTCCTGACTTTC. It specifies CASSQQATGANVLTF.

This clonotype occurred a few times. This sequence joins TRBV20-1 and TRBJ2-7; maybe TRBD2 (7 bases). Per the germline V gene, CDR1 is DFQATT and CDR2 is SNEGSKA (reference sequence). Trimming shortened V by 6 bases and J by 2 bases, and 17 bases separated the two germline ends. This CDR3 contains 14 residues. The CDR3 loop reads CSAGGGGGTYEQYF. The CDR3 bases are TGCAGTGCGGGAGGGGGGGGGGGAACCTACGAGCAGTACTTC.

A few counts support this clonotype. The chain employs TRBV2 and TRBJ2-2; tentatively, D is TRBD1 (5 bases). V lost 4 bases and J 5 bases, leaving 14 bases between the germline ends. Per the germline V gene, CDR1 is SNHLY and CDR2 is FYNNEI. This CDR3 has 15 residues. In DNA, the CDR3 is TGTGCCAGCAGTGGGAAGGGGTTGCGAACCGGGGAGCTGTTTTTT. The encoded protein is CASSGKGLRTGELFF.

The CDR3 is CASSVLAVQETQYF. The CDR3 DNA follows: TGTGCCAGCAGTGTACTAGCGGTACAAGAGACCCAGTACTTC. The chain recombines TRBV6-2 or TRBV6-3 with TRBJ2-5; the match to TRBD2 covers 8 bases. Losses at the gene ends were 5 bases for V and 2 bases for J; bases not matched to a gene: 4. CDR3 size: 14 residues. The germline V gene has CDR1 MNHEY and CDR2 SVGEGT.

CDR3 coding DNA: TGTGCCACCAGCAGTCCAGGGGACGAGAACACTGAAGCTTTCTTT. It yields the protein CATSSPGDENTEAFF. The V call is TRBV15, the J call TRBJ1-1, with a possible D match to TRBD1 (6 bases). The germline CDR1 and CDR2 sequences are LNHNV and YYDKDF (reference sequence). The germline V and J ends were trimmed by 3 bases and 1 base, with 12 bases remaining between them. There are 15 residues in the CDR3.

J is TRBJ2-1 and V is TRBV2; no clear D gene. The germline V gene has CDR1 SNHLY and CDR2 FYNNEI. The ends were cut back, 10 bases at V and 7 bases at J, with 8 bases in the middle. This CDR3 comprises 10 residues. The CDR3 nucleotides are TGTGCCACCCGCGTTAATGAGCAGTTCTTC. It yields the protein CATRVNEQFF.

V is TRBV27 and J is TRBJ2-7; the D gene is possibly TRBD1 (6 bases). The V gene's germline CDR1 is MNHEY and CDR2 SMNVEV (reference sequence). The CDR3 length is 16 residues. The V gene lost 5 bases and the J gene lost 2 bases, with 19 bases spanning the gap. The CDR3 bases are TGTGCCAGCAGTCCCTTCCTCCGGGACACTACCTACGAGCAGTACTTC. It specifies CASSPFLRDTTYEQYF.

V usage is TRBV11-2 and J usage is TRBJ2-7, with a weak D call TRBD2 (6 bases). The V gene lost 1 base and the J gene lost 4 bases, with 11 bases spanning the gap. This CDR3 contains 14 residues. Germline assignment: CDR1 SGHAT and CDR2 FQNNGV. The CDR3 sequence: CASSLVPGEYEQYF. CDR3 DNA sequence: TGTGCCAGCAGCTTAGTTCCGGGGGAATACGAGCAGTACTTC.

This clonotype was picked up a small number of times. V and J are TRBV20-1 and TRBJ2-1; TRBD1 is a possible D gene (7 bases). CDR1 and CDR2 (germline): DFQATT, SNEGSKA (reference sequence). Trimming stripped 0 bases from V and 5 bases from J, with 14 bases between. The CDR3 extends over 15 amino acids. CDR3: CSARDYRGGHNEQFF. CDR3 coding DNA: TGCAGTGCTAGAGATTACAGGGGAGGACACAATGAGCAGTTCTTC.

V usage is TRBV28 and J usage is TRBJ2-5, with a weak D call TRBD1 (5 bases). This CDR3 comprises 16 residues. Between the trimmed V and J ends, which lost 4 bases and 5 bases, there was a span of 20 bases. Looked up from germline, CDR1 is MDHEN and CDR2 is SYDVKM. The CDR3 DNA is TGTGCCAGCAGTTCAATAACAGGAAGGGCCGGGGAGACCCAGTACTTC. It codes for CASSSITGRAGETQYF. The full variable domain, completed using reference TRBV28 and TRBJ2-5, is DVKVTQSSRYLVKRTGEKVFLECVQDMDHENMFWYRQDPGLGLRLIYFSYDVKMKEKGDIPEGYSVSREKKERFSLILESASTNQTSMYLCASSSITGRAGETQYFGPGTRLLVL.

This chain connects TRBV11-2 to TRBJ2-1, with no clear D. CDR1 is SGHAT, CDR2 FQNNGV, per germline. Trimming left V 7 bases short and J 0 bases short, with 19 bases between. The CDR3 spans 17 residues. DNA of the CDR3: TGTGCCAGCACCTTGGGGATTGGCGGACGCTCCTACAATGAGCAGTTCTTC. It encodes CASTLGIGGRSYNEQFF.

This chain joins TRBV29-1 and TRBJ2-5, with TRBD2 matching over 8 bases. This CDR3 spans 13 amino acids. V shed 7 bases and J 5 bases; nucleotides not matched to a gene: 9. CDR1 is SQVTM and CDR2 is ANQGSEA in the germline V gene. CDR3 sequence reads: CSGSGTRLETQYF. CDR3 in DNA: TGCAGCGGTTCCGGGACTAGGCTCGAGACCCAGTACTTC.

The chain has TRBV5-6 and TRBJ2-7, with 7 nucleotides matching TRBD1. Unmatched junction bases numbered 9, after V lost 3 bases and J lost 3 bases. CDR1 is SGHDT, CDR2 YYEEEE, per germline. This CDR3 is 15 amino acids long. The chain's CDR3 is CASSYYRTGDYEQYF. Here the CDR3 DNA reads TGTGCCAGCAGCTACTACCGGACAGGCGACTACGAGCAGTACTTC.

This clonotype has ten or more counts. CDR3 DNA: TGTGCCATCGGACCGACAGGGCCAGAGACCCAGTACTTC. This sequence encodes CAIGPTGPETQYF. The chain is built from TRBV27 and TRBJ2-5; TRBD1 agrees at 7 bases. The CDR3 is made up of 13 amino acids. Germline V CDR1 and CDR2: MNHEY, SMNVEV (reference sequence). With V trimmed by 10 bases and J by 4 bases, 9 bases remained unmatched.

There are many counts of this clonotype. The chain employs TRBV6-5 and TRBJ2-4; D unresolved. Trimming took 0 bases from V and 6 from J, leaving 6 bases between them. Germline V gene lookup returns CDR1 MNHEY and CDR2 SVGAGI. There are 13 residues in the CDR3. The CDR3 loop is CASSYSRSNIQYF. In DNA form, the CDR3 reads TGTGCCAGCAGTTACTCGAGATCAAACATTCAGTACTTC.

The CDR3 sequence: CASSCGPGRYEQYF. The DNA for the CDR3 is TGTGCCAGCAGCTGCGGGCCGGGGAGGTACGAGCAGTACTTC. V and J are TRBV7-8 and TRBJ2-7, with TRBD2 as a possible D gene (6 bases). Germline V lookup: CDR1 SGHVS, CDR2 FQNEAQ. CDR3 length: 14 amino acids. The ends were cut back, 4 bases at V and 4 bases at J, with 14 bases in the middle.

The chain carries TRBV7-9 and TRBJ1-4; no clear D gene. With 1 base removed from V and 5 bases from J, the gap between germline ends came to 5 bases. From germline, CDR1 is SEHNR and CDR2 FQNEAQ (reference sequence). The CDR3 is made up of 13 amino acids. The CDR3 nucleotides read TGTGCCAGCAGCTTAGGAATGAATGAAAAACTGTTTTTT. Encoded protein: CASSLGMNEKLFF.

The chain links TRBV20-1 to TRBJ2-7, with a weak D call TRBD2 (6 bases). V was clipped by 3 bases and J by 7 bases, with 19 bases between them. This CDR3 has 14 residues. Germline lookup yields CDR1 DFQATT and CDR2 SNEGSKA (reference sequence). CDR3 nucleotides: TGCAGTGCTAGCTGGGACTCCTCCTACAATGAGCAGTACTTC. This translates into CSASWDSSYNEQYF.

This clonotype has a handful of counts. The genes are TRBV5-1 and TRBJ2-7; D ambiguous. Trimming removed 1 base at V and 2 bases at J, with 16 bases between. The CDR3 is 16 amino acids. Germline assignment: CDR1 SGHRS and CDR2 YFSETQ. In DNA form, the CDR3 reads TGCGCCAGCAGCTTGACCCCCTTCGAAAAAACCTACGAGCAGTACTTC. Translation: CASSLTPFEKTYEQYF.